The clone carrying this T cell receptor beta chain was observed once. Assay used: immunoSEQ multiplex PCR; TCRdb lists only in-frame clones, some missing. Here the sample spans about 87,000 clones, approximately 94% being singletons. From germline, CDR1 is LNHDA and CDR2 SQIVND (reference sequence). The CDR3 is 14 residues long. The V and J ends lost 4 bases and 8 bases, in that order; junction bases with no gene match: 7. This record comes from a study of Tregs in tolerant kidney transplant recipients. This receptor was obtained from a human donor who received a combined kidney and bone marrow transplant. The genes are TRBV19 and TRBJ1-4; 7 positions agree with TRBD1. This specimen consisted of CD4+ T cells from blood, obtained before the transplant. CDR3 coding DNA: TGTGCCAGTAGTACCACAGGGGTTAGGGAAAAACTGTTTTTT. Encoded protein: CASSTTGVREKLFF.